This T cell receptor (beta chain) was recorded in a study of response to subunit inactivated influenza vaccine. General study points: T cells newly recruited by each seasonal influenza vaccination are few, the authors suggested.

TCRdb itself ran the RT-PCR reads through MiXCR, one entry per CDR3 protein. The repertoire includes over 150,000 distinct CDR3 sequences, around an eighth of them detected once, and approximately 24% sits in the top ten. The CDR3 totals 15 residues. After removal of 7 bases from V and 5 bases from J, the junction contained 8 bases not matched to a gene. The germline V gene encodes CDR1 MNHNS and CDR2 SASEGT. Notes on this clonotype: Its antigen is unknown.

The TCR originated in a man aged 50 or older who received an inactivated influenza vaccine. Specimen: CD8+ T cells sorted from PBMCs, collected more than 4 days after vaccination. The chain joins TRBV6-1 to TRBJ1-6, with 7 bases that match TRBD1. The CDR3 protein is CASNEGAGDNSPLHF. Written as DNA, the CDR3 is TGTGCCAGCAACGAGGGGGCAGGGGATAATTCACCCCTCCACTTT.